Included here is one T cell receptor (beta chain) sequence, with context. Its target is unknown. The CDR3 is 13 residues long. Germline CDR1 MNHNS, CDR2 SASEGT. The ends were cut back, 2 bases at V and 9 bases at J, with 14 bases in the middle. The record originates from a study of T cell responses to AZD1222 COVID-19 vaccine. Study findings and constraints: The sample set comprised mostly white British donors with more females, and clonal diversity was possibly underestimated. Spike-specific TCR breadth and depth were elevated following two AZD1222 doses.

Sequencing was performed with immunoSEQ multiplex PCR; in TCRdb, only in-frame clones are kept and a portion is missing. The table includes about 200,000 clones, 85% to 95% detected once. The TCR sequence derives from an adult in good health. The chain joins TRBV6-1 to TRBJ2-7; D uncertain. The sample here was peripheral blood, taken on day 0 of MenACWY control vaccination. This chain's CDR3 is CASSERAYPVQYF. The CDR3 bases are TGTGCCAGCAGTGAAAGGGCATACCCAGTGCAGTACTTC.